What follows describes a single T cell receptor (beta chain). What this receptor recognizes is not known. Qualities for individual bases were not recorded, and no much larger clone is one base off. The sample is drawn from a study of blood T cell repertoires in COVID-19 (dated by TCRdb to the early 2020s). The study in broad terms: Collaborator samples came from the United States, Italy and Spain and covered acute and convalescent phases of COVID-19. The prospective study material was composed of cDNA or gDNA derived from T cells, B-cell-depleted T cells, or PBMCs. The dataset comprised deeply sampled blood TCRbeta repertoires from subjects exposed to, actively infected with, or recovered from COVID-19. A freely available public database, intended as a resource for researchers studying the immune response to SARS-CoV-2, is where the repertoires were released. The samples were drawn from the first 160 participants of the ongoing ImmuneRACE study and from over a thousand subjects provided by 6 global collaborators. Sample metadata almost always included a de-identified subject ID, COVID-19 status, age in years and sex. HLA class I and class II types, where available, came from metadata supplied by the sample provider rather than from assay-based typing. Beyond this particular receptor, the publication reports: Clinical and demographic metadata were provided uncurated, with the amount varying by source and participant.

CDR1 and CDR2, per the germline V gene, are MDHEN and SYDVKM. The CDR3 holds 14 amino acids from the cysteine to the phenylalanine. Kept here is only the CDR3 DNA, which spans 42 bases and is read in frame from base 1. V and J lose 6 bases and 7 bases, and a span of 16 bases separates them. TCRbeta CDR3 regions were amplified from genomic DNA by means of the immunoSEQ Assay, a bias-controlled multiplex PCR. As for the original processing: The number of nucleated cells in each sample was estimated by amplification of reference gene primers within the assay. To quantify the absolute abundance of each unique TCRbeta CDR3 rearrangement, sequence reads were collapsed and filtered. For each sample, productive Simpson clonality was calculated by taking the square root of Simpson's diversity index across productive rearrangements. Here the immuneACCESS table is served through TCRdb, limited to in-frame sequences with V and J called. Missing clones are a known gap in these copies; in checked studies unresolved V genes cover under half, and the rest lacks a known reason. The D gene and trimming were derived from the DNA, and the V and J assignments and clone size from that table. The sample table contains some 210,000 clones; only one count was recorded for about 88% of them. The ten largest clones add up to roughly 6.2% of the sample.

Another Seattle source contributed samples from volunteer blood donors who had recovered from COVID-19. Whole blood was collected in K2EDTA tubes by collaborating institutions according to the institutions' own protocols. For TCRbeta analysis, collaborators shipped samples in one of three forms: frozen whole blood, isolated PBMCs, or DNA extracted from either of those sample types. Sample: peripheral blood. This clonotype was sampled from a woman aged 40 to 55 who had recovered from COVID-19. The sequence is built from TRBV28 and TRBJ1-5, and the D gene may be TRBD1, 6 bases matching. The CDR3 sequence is CASSSGTIPQPQHF. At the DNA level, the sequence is TGTGCCAGCAGCAGCGGGACAATCCCGCAGCCCCAGCATTTT.